This T cell receptor (beta chain) was observed in a study of cytomegalovirus exposure and HLA in healthy donors. The PCR had 60 Vbeta and 13 Jbeta primers. Data came from immunoSEQ multiplex PCR; TCRdb stores just in-frame clones and leaves some out. The sample holds roughly 170,000 clones, about 75% seen once. Germline CDR1 reads SGHDT; CDR2 reads YYEEEE. The CDR3 totals 15 residues. V lost 0 bases, J lost 8 bases, and 7 bases stayed unmatched. The source of this sequence is a female donor in good health and CMV-seronegative. The V call is TRBV5-6, the J call TRBJ2-1; 8 nucleotides match TRBD2. The specimen sequenced was PBMCs. The CDR3 DNA is TGTGCCAGCAGCTTGGTTTCGACTAGCGCGGATGAGCAGTTCTTC. This translates into CASSLVSTSADEQFF.